The rows below give T cell receptor beta chains drawn from one sample of a study of T-cell memory formation after mild COVID-19. TCRdb re-derived calls from the 5' RACE reads in MiXCR, one entry per CDR3 protein. Of 350,000 to 400,000 distinct CDR3 sequences listed, more than 20% are singletons. The specimen sequenced was PBMCs or a T cell subset sorted from them (not recorded which). Every receptor here comes from an adult woman who had mild COVID-19 (a few samples of this study predate the infection). Cell type and time point are not known. CDR3s include the opening cysteine and the closing phenylalanine or tryptophan. The order of the fields is V gene, J gene, CDR3 protein.

TRBV20-1,TRBJ2-7,CSARGSLAGAYEQYF
TRBV15,TRBJ2-2,CATSRAHGTSANTGELFF
TRBV7-6,TRBJ2-1,CASSLSPGLVYEQFF
TRBV27,TRBJ1-2,CASSLDRKGYGYTF
TRBV6-1,TRBJ2-5,CASRGLGETQYF
TRBV9,TRBJ2-3,CASSGIQRGPRDTQYF
TRBV12-3/TRBV12-4,TRBJ1-5,CASSLLGTSNQPQHF
TRBV7-6,TRBJ1-2,CASSPAGTRGYTF
TRBV5-1,TRBJ2-1,CASSFLPWDEGNNEQFF
TRBV6-6,TRBJ2-7,CASSFLGQGTFSDYEQYF
TRBV18,TRBJ1-2,CASSPYRPRDYGYTF
TRBV7-7,TRBJ2-2,CASSPRLENTGELFF
TRBV12-3/TRBV12-4,TRBJ2-5,CASSLVGSSETQYF
TRBV7-9,TRBJ2-7,CASSLALFYEQYF
TRBV6-5,TRBJ2-7,CASSRGTGASYEQYF
TRBV30,TRBJ2-7,CAVAPSGSSYEQYF
TRBV6-5,TRBJ2-1,CASSHQTNEQFF
TRBV6-5,TRBJ2-1,CASRRRDEQFF
TRBV24-1,TRBJ1-1,CATSAQGRFAEAFF
TRBV5-4,TRBJ1-2,CASSLDGQGGYTF
TRBV4-1,TRBJ2-5,CASSHPTRGVQETQYF
TRBV14,TRBJ2-1,CASSLSGGADEQFF
TRBV29-1,TRBJ2-5,CSAGTGGGETQYF
TRBV11-2,TRBJ2-5,CASSLGLFAPKETQYF
TRBV12-3/TRBV12-4,TRBJ2-7,CASSPPVGIYEQYF
TRBV5-1,TRBJ2-7,CASSLTSGSYEQYF
TRBV9,TRBJ2-5,CASSDEETQYF
TRBV24-1,TRBJ1-1,CATSDSWKAFF
TRBV12-3/TRBV12-4,TRBJ2-7,CASSPRVGLTYEQYF
TRBV3-1,TRBJ2-2,CASSQGPNTGELFF
TRBV5-5,TRBJ2-3,CASSTGQGTDTQYF
TRBV7-2,TRBJ2-1,CASSLRLAGVLNNEQFF
TRBV5-1,TRBJ2-3,CASSLGNGGNTDTQYF
TRBV6-5,TRBJ1-4,CASSYSRGEKLFF
TRBV5-1,TRBJ2-7,CASRRAYEQYF
TRBV7-2,TRBJ2-5,CASSLAGTIPQETQYF
TRBV29-1,TRBJ2-3,CSVWGTGASTDTQYF
TRBV6-5,TRBJ1-2,CASSYRTDNYGYTF
TRBV2,TRBJ1-1,CASKRPEAQNTEAFF
TRBV7-8,TRBJ1-1,CASSLLPGQGARTEAFF
TRBV6-2/TRBV6-3,TRBJ2-7,CASSGNEQYF
TRBV20-1,TRBJ2-5,CSARAGGHGETQYF
TRBV7-8,TRBJ1-1,CASSLAGTPTEAFF
TRBV2,TRBJ1-5,CAKGLGSNQPQHF
TRBV28,TRBJ2-3,CASSSPGGFGTDTQYF
TRBV12-3/TRBV12-4,TRBJ2-3,CASSPGTGVTDTQYF